The sequence of this T cell receptor beta chain was determined in a study of CD8+ T cells in alopecia areata. The sequencing template was cDNA reverse transcribed from extracted RNA. Clones were sequenced by immunoSEQ multiplex PCR, and TCRdb holds only the in-frame ones, with some missing. In the table there are 200,000 or so clones, more than 55% of which are singletons. CDR1 and CDR2 (germline): SQVTM, ANQGSEA. This CDR3 has 13 amino acids. Unmatched junction bases numbered 1, after V lost 4 bases and J lost 4 bases. J is TRBJ2-3 and V is TRBV29-1, with TRBD1 matching 11 bases. The sequenced sample consisted of CD8+ T cells sorted from blood. This TCR derives from a human donor in good health. The CDR3 protein is CSVGTGGPDTQYF. CDR3 DNA: TGCAGCGTTGGGACAGGGGGCCCAGATACGCAGTATTTT.